Listed here is a single TCR beta chain. The data derive from a study of blood T cell repertoires in COVID-19. The overall study: The origin of the acute and convalescent COVID-19 samples was the United States, Italy and Spain. PBMCs, B-cell-depleted T cells, or T cells were the source of the cDNA or gDNA that made up the material.

Data came from immunoSEQ multiplex PCR; TCRdb stores just in-frame clones and leaves some out. Among tens of thousands of clones, 75% to 95% were seen once, and the ten largest hold approximately 15%. This TCR derives from a man older than 75 with acute or convalescent COVID-19. The sequenced material came from peripheral blood.

The CDR3, as DNA: TGCGCCAGCAGCTCGGCTAGCGGCACAGATACGCAGTATTTT. Residues: CASSSASGTDTQYF. V gene TRBV5-1 combines with J gene TRBJ2-3; D might be TRBD2 (6 bases). This CDR3 is built from 14 residues. V was trimmed by 3 bases and J by 1 base, leaving 9 bases between them. CDR1 and CDR2 (germline): SGHRS, YFSETQ.